This TCR beta chain was recorded in a study of blood T cells in healthy people across ages. A sample-barcoded 5' primer and a J-beta primer mix were used in a second PCR of roughly 6 to 11 cycles. One entry per CDR3 protein, called by TCRdb with MiXCR from the 5' RACE reads. The table shows about 810,000 distinct CDR3 sequences, with about 36% occurring only once. CDR1 is SGHRS and CDR2 is YFSETQ in the germline V gene. The CDR3 loop spans 15 amino acids. The V segment lost 1 base and the J segment 5 bases; nucleotides outside the gene matches: 6. This clonotype was obtained from a man in his late teens or twenties in good health. The specimen sequenced was blood. The chain carries TRBV5-1 and TRBJ1-5, with TRBD1 identical over 7 bases. CDR3 residues: CASSLQGGGDQPQHF. CDR3 DNA sequence: TGCGCCAGCAGCTTGCAGGGGGGCGGGGATCAGCCCCAGCATTTT.